One sample yielded the 23 T cell receptor beta chains listed below, sequenced in a study of regulatory dendritic cells for organ transplantation. The method was immunoSEQ multiplex PCR; TCRdb's version includes in-frame clones alone and lacks a portion of them. The table has 35,000 to 40,000 clones, approximately 90% seen once. The sequencing input was naive CD8+ T cells from blood. Described subset: CD45RA+ naive T cells. Receptors were obtained from a human donor in good health.

The J gene is TRBJ2-7, the V gene TRBV5-6; D is perhaps TRBD2 (5 bases). The CDR3 loop spans 14 amino acids. Per germline, CDR1 SGHDT and CDR2 YYEEEE. V was clipped by 2 bases and J by 0 bases, with 9 bases between them. The DNA of the CDR3 is TGTGCCAGCAGCTTCGCGGGTAGCTCCTACGAGCAGTACTTC. This translates into CASSFAGSSYEQYF.

The chain combines TRBV29-1 with TRBJ2-1; D may be TRBD1 or TRBD2 (5 bases each). CDR1 is SQVTM and CDR2 is ANQGSEA in the germline V gene. This CDR3 spans 14 amino acids. V dropped 8 bases and J dropped 2 bases, with 16 bases sitting between them. CDR3 nucleotide sequence: TGCAGCCTTGGGACCTCAGAAACCTACAATGAGCAGTTCTTC. Its protein is CSLGTSETYNEQFF.

The V and J genes are TRBV29-1 and TRBJ2-1; TRBD2 might be the D (5 bases). CDR3 length equals 12 residues. Germline V gene data show CDR1 as SQVTM and CDR2 as ANQGSEA. Deletions cut 6 bases from V and 10 bases from J, with 16 bases between. CDR3 residues: CSVETGVWEQFF. CDR3 nucleotides: TGCAGCGTGGAGACCGGGGTATGGGAGCAGTTCTTC.

This sequence joins TRBV2 and TRBJ2-2; D may correspond to TRBD1 or TRBD2 (5 bases each). The CDR3 contains 12 residues. Germline CDR1 reads SNHLY; CDR2 reads FYNNEI. Between the trimmed V and J ends, which lost 7 bases and 8 bases, there was a span of 11 bases. The CDR3 DNA is TGTGCCAGCAATGGGGGTGCGGGGGAGCTGTTTTTT. Translation gives CASNGGAGELFF.

The chain carries TRBV6-4 and TRBJ2-7; 7 nucleotides align to TRBD2. The CDR3 has 14 amino acids. V lost 9 bases and J lost 3; bases outside the gene matches: 11. In germline, CDR1 is MRHNA, CDR2 SNTAGT. The CDR3 region is CARLAGDRLYEQYF. DNA of the CDR3: TGTGCCAGACTGGCGGGAGATAGACTCTACGAGCAGTACTTC.

V and J are TRBV7-8 and TRBJ2-1, with 7 nucleotides matching TRBD1. Germline lookup yields CDR1 SGHVS and CDR2 FQNEAQ. J lost 7 bases, V lost 5 bases, and 8 bases had no gene match. The CDR3 is 14 residues long. The DNA for the CDR3 is TGTGCCAGCAGCCCAACAGGGGTTGAGAATGAGCAGTTCTTC. Translated, it gives CASSPTGVENEQFF.

On this clone: Other DNA variants within this sample encode the same CDR3. The rearrangement uses TRBV20-1 and TRBJ1-1; D not resolved. V was trimmed by 0 bases and J by 3 bases, leaving 2 bases between them. The CDR3 is 11 residues long. The germline V gene encodes CDR1 DFQATT and CDR2 SNEGSKA (reference sequence). CDR3 DNA sequence: TGCAGTGCTAGAGATTACACTGAAGCTTTCTTT. This translates into CSARDYTEAFF.

The rearrangement uses TRBV9 and TRBJ2-7, with 8 positions matching TRBD2. There are 15 residues in the CDR3. V lost 0 bases and J lost 2; bases outside the gene matches: 4. CDR1 and CDR2 (germline): SGDLS, YYNGEE. The DNA of the CDR3 is TGTGCCAGCAGCGTAGATCGAGCGGGGGCCTACGAGCAGTACTTC. Translation: CASSVDRAGAYEQYF.

The rearrangement links TRBV7-9 to TRBJ2-5; D remains ambiguous. CDR1 and CDR2 from the germline V gene are SEHNR and FQNEAQ (reference sequence). V lost 5 bases to trimming and J lost 7 bases, with 8 bases between them. The CDR3 loop spans 11 amino acids. This CDR3 reads CASSPSRTQYF. CDR3 in DNA: TGTGCCAGCAGCCCCTCACGGACCCAGTACTTC. The whole variable domain, remainder taken from reference TRBV7-9 and TRBJ2-5, is DTGVSQNPRHKITKRGQNVTFRCDPISEHNRLYWYRQTLGQGPEFLTYFQNEAQLEKSRLLSDRFSAERPKGSFSTLEIQRTEQGDSAMYLCASSPSRTQYFGPGTRLLVL.

The V gene is TRBV7-9, the J gene TRBJ2-3; TRBD1 agrees at 9 bases. J lost 3 bases, V lost 9 bases, and 7 bases had no gene match. Germline V gives CDR1 SEHNR, CDR2 FQNEAQ (reference sequence). CDR3 length: 14 amino acids. In DNA, the CDR3 is TGTGCCAGTTTCCGGGACAGGGTAACAGATACGCAGTATTTT. Amino acids: CASFRDRVTDTQYF.

This rearrangement joins TRBV9 to TRBJ2-3; D may be TRBD1 or TRBD2 (5 bases each). The CDR3 has 15 amino acids. V gave up 1 base and J gave up 2 bases, with 11 bases separating them. CDR1 is SGDLS, CDR2 YYNGEE, per germline. In DNA, the CDR3 is TGTGCCAGCAGCGTAACTAGGACACCCACAGATACGCAGTATTTT. This encodes CASSVTRTPTDTQYF.

The genes are TRBV4-2 and TRBJ2-1; unclear D gene. The CDR3 totals 13 residues. Germline V gives CDR1 LGHNA, CDR2 YNFKEQ. The V and J ends lost 2 bases and 8 bases respectively, with 10 bases between them. The CDR3 sequence: CASSQRRMDEQFF. The CDR3 region has the DNA TGTGCCAGCAGCCAAAGGCGGATGGATGAGCAGTTCTTC.

The chain carries TRBV7-6 and TRBJ1-1, with TRBD1 as a possible D gene (6 bases). Trimming cost V 6 bases and J 5 bases, with 13 bases left between them. Germline V gene lookup returns CDR1 SGHVS and CDR2 FNYEAQ. The CDR3 loop spans 13 amino acids. Here the CDR3 reads CASRSKGGTEAFF. For the CDR3, the DNA is TGTGCCAGCAGATCGAAGGGGGGTACTGAAGCTTTCTTT.

The chain employs TRBV7-3 and TRBJ2-5, with 12 bases fitting TRBD2. There are 15 residues in the CDR3. Germline V gene sequence: CDR1 SGHTA, CDR2 FQGTGA. The V and J ends lost 4 bases and 4 bases, in that order; junction bases with no gene match: 4. In DNA form, the CDR3 reads TGTGCCAGCAGCTCCCCGGGACTAGCGGGAGAGACCCAGTACTTC. This translates into CASSSPGLAGETQYF.

This chain connects TRBV30 to TRBJ1-1; D is possibly TRBD1 (5 bases). Trimming took 0 bases from V and 0 from J, leaving 11 bases between them. The CDR3 covers 15 residues. Germline V CDR1 and CDR2: GTSNPN, SVGIG (reference sequence). CDR3 residues: CAWSVGAGMNTEAFF. The DNA for the CDR3 is TGTGCCTGGAGTGTAGGGGCCGGAATGAACACTGAAGCTTTCTTT.

The chain combines TRBV28 with TRBJ2-7; 8 nucleotides match TRBD2. V was pared by 6 bases and J by 0 bases, with 7 bases of the junction left unmatched. The length of the CDR3 is 15 residues. Germline V gives CDR1 MDHEN, CDR2 SYDVKM. The CDR3: CASRPVAGLSYEQYF. In DNA form, the CDR3 reads TGTGCCAGCAGGCCAGTAGCGGGACTCTCCTACGAGCAGTACTTC.

Only one count was recorded for this clone. V and J are TRBV5-4 and TRBJ1-1; 8 bases align to TRBD1. CDR1 and CDR2 (germline): SGHNT, YYREEE (reference sequence). With V trimmed by 0 bases and J by 1 base, 2 bases remained unmatched. The length of the CDR3 is 15 residues. CDR3 residues: CASSLGDRWNTEAFF. In nucleotides, the CDR3 is TGTGCCAGCAGCTTGGGGGACAGGTGGAACACTGAAGCTTTCTTT.

The chain links TRBV2 to TRBJ2-1, with D perhaps assigned TRBD1 or TRBD2 (5 bases each). CDR3 length: 12 amino acids. Germline CDR1 is SNHLY and CDR2 is FYNNEI. V lost 6 bases, J lost 8 bases, and 11 bases lay in between. The CDR3 bases are TGTGCCAGCAGGGGGACCACCGATGAGCAGTTCTTC. Amino acid sequence: CASRGTTDEQFF.

This clone has just a few counts. This chain uses TRBV19 with TRBJ1-5, with TRBD1 identical over 9 bases. The germline V gene encodes CDR1 LNHDA and CDR2 SQIVND (reference sequence). The CDR3 runs 15 residues. Unmatched junction bases numbered 6, after V lost 4 bases and J lost 5 bases. In DNA, the CDR3 is TGTGCCAGTAGTACCGTGGGACAGGGATATCAGCCCCAGCATTTT. It encodes CASSTVGQGYQPQHF.

In its sample, this clone was seen once. The CDR3 DNA follows: TGCGCCAGCAGCAGTGTCCCCGGACTTGAGCAGTTCTTC. This encodes CASSSVPGLEQFF. V is TRBV4-3 and J is TRBJ2-1, with TRBD2 as a possible D gene (5 bases). Trimming removed 5 bases at V and 9 bases at J, with 14 bases between. The CDR3 contains 13 residues. The V gene's germline CDR1 is LGHNA and CDR2 YSLEER.

The rearrangement joins TRBV4-3 to TRBJ2-3; tentatively, D is TRBD1 or TRBD2 (5 bases each). Per the germline V gene, CDR1 is LGHNA and CDR2 is YSLEER. The length of the CDR3 is 17 residues. Trimming removed 0 bases at V and 2 bases at J, with 15 bases between. CDR3 loop: CASSQDLLGTLTDTQYF. CDR3 sequence (DNA): TGCGCCAGCAGCCAAGATCTTCTCGGGACCCTCACAGATACGCAGTATTTT.

This clone was seen once. This chain connects TRBV29-1 to TRBJ2-5; 8 bases are shared with TRBD2. J was trimmed by 1 base and V by 1 base; bases with no gene match: 11. Germline V gene sequence: CDR1 SQVTM, CDR2 ANQGSEA. The length of the CDR3 is 17 residues. CDR3 in amino acids: CSVEGGGRLAGQETQYF. DNA of the CDR3: TGCAGCGTTGAAGGGGGCGGCAGGCTAGCGGGCCAAGAGACCCAGTACTTC.

The gene calls are TRBV5-1 and TRBJ1-1, with D hard to call. CDR3 length equals 13 residues. The germline CDR1 and CDR2 sequences are SGHRS and YFSETQ. The V gene lost 7 bases and the J gene lost 6 bases, with 16 bases spanning the gap. The CDR3 DNA follows: TGCGCCAGCGACTCGGACGACGGTCCTGAAGCTTTCTTT. It codes for CASDSDDGPEAFF.